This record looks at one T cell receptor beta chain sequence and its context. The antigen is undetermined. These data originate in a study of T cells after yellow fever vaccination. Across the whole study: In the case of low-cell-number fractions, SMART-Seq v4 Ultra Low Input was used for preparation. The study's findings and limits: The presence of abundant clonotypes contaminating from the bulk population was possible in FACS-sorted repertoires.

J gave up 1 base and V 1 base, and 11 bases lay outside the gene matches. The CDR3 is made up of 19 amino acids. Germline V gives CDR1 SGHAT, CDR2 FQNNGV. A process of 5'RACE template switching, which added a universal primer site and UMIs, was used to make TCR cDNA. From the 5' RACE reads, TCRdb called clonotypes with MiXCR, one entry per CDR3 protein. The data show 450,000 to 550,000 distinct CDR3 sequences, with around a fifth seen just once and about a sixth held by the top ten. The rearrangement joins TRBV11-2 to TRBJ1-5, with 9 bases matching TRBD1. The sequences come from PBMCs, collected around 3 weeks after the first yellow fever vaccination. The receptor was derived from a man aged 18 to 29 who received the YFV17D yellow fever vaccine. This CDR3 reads CASSLGRQGGRGSNQPQHF. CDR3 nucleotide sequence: TGTGCCAGCAGCTTAGGTCGACAGGGGGGCCGGGGGAGCAATCAGCCCCAGCATTTT.